Below are 23 T cell receptor beta chains sequenced from a single sample in a study of blood T cell repertoires in COVID-19. Clones were read by immunoSEQ multiplex PCR, and TCRdb kept only the in-frame ones, dropping some. This table holds tens of thousands of clones, about nine tenths found once. Sequencing was done on a sample of peripheral blood. These receptors were taken from a woman between 50 and 59 years old with active or convalescent COVID-19.

This chain uses TRBV27 with TRBJ1-1; D gene uncertain. The CDR3 is 14 residues long. Germline V lookup: CDR1 MNHEY, CDR2 SMNVEV (reference sequence). Trimming took off 1 base at V and 0 bases at J, with 6 bases between the two ends. Here the CDR3 reads CASSLFAMNTEAFF. DNA of the CDR3: TGTGCCAGCAGTTTATTTGCGATGAACACTGAAGCTTTCTTT.

V usage is TRBV18 and J usage is TRBJ2-5; D is unresolved. V was shortened by 2 bases and J by 2 bases, with 6 bases between the two germline ends. Germline loops: CDR1 KGHSH, CDR2 LQKENI. CDR3 length: 13 residues. The CDR3 DNA follows: TGTGCCAGCTCACCAAACAGACAAGAGACCCAGTACTTC. Amino acid sequence: CASSPNRQETQYF. Variable domain in full (rest from reference TRBV18 and TRBJ2-5): NAGVMQNPRHLVRRRGQEARLRCSPMKGHSHVYWYRQLPEEGLKFMVYLQKENIIDESGMPKERFSAEFPKEGPSILRIQQVVRGDSAAYFCASSPNRQETQYFGPGTRLLVL.

The chain links TRBV2 to TRBJ1-1; the D is unclear. The V end lost 8 bases, the J end lost 1 base, and 14 bases lay between the germline ends. The CDR3 loop spans 14 amino acids. Germline-derived CDR1 and CDR2 are SNHLY and FYNNEI. CDR3 in amino acids: CASQERQQNTEAFF. The CDR3 nucleotides read TGTGCCAGCCAAGAGAGGCAACAGAACACTGAAGCTTTCTTT.

This chain joins TRBV9 and TRBJ2-7, with D possibly TRBD1 on 7 matching bases. V lost 4 bases and J 5 bases, leaving 19 bases between the germline ends. Germline values: CDR1 SGDLS, CDR2 YYNGEE. The CDR3 length is 15 residues. In DNA form, the CDR3 reads TGTGCCAGCAGCAATCAGGGCGGGACAGAGGACGAGCAGTACTTC. Translated, it gives CASSNQGGTEDEQYF.

V and J are TRBV27 and TRBJ2-5; the match to TRBD2 covers 10 bases. CDR1 and CDR2 from the germline V gene are MNHEY and SMNVEV (reference sequence). V gave up 2 bases and J gave up 5 bases; unmatched junction bases: 5. The CDR3 sequence is 15 residues long. CDR3 DNA: TGTGCCAGCAGTTTACTAGCGGGAGTGGCGGAGACCCAGTACTTC. This codes for CASSLLAGVAETQYF.

There are a few counts of this clone. The CDR3, as DNA: TGTGCCAGTAGTGTCCCCTCCTACCACAATGAGCAGTTCTTC. This sequence encodes CASSVPSYHNEQFF. The V call is TRBV19, the J call TRBJ2-1; D call uncertain. V gave up 5 bases and J gave up 5 bases, with 13 bases separating them. This CDR3 region has 14 residues. Germline V gene lookup returns CDR1 LNHDA and CDR2 SQIVND (reference sequence).

The genes are TRBV7-3 and TRBJ2-1; D is perhaps TRBD1 (6 bases). The V and J ends lost 5 bases and 0 bases respectively, with 14 bases between them. The germline V gene encodes CDR1 SGHTA and CDR2 FQGTGA. The CDR3 runs to 16 residues. CDR3 in amino acids: CASSLIQGSSYNEQFF. The CDR3 DNA is TGTGCCAGCAGCCTAATACAGGGAAGCTCCTACAATGAGCAGTTCTTC.

This chain connects TRBV7-9 to TRBJ2-6; D is perhaps TRBD2 (7 bases). The CDR3 covers 16 residues. The V gene lost 5 bases and the J gene lost 0 bases, with 11 bases spanning the gap. Germline V gene lookup returns CDR1 SEHNR and CDR2 FQNEAQ (reference sequence). The CDR3 here is CASSIAGASGANVLTF. The CDR3 DNA sequence: TGTGCCAGCAGCATCGCGGGGGCCTCTGGGGCCAACGTCCTGACTTTC.

The V call is TRBV5-6, the J call TRBJ2-3; 9 nucleotides line up with TRBD2. The V segment lost 1 base and the J segment 4 bases; nucleotides outside the gene matches: 7. The CDR3 contains 16 residues. Looked up from germline, CDR1 is SGHDT and CDR2 is YYEEEE. CDR3 sequence reads: CASSLSGRPFSDTQYF. The CDR3 nucleotides are TGTGCCAGCAGCTTGAGCGGGAGGCCATTCTCAGATACGCAGTATTTT.

The gene calls are TRBV6-5 and TRBJ1-2; D perhaps matches TRBD1 (6 bases). Germline CDR1 reads MNHEY; CDR2 reads SVGAGI. This CDR3 region has 12 residues. Trimming took off 6 bases at V and 2 bases at J, with 7 bases between the two ends. The CDR3 DNA follows: TGTGCCAGCAGAACAGGGAACTATGGCTACACCTTC. Translated, it gives CASRTGNYGYTF.

The chain has TRBV18 and TRBJ1-2; TRBD1 matches 8 bases. Germline lookup yields CDR1 KGHSH and CDR2 LQKENI. Unmatched junction bases numbered 27, after V lost 3 bases and J lost 12 bases. The length of the CDR3 is 19 residues. CDR3 sequence: CASSPLTGTGTTKLVSDTF. CDR3 nucleotides: TGTGCCAGCTCACCCCTGACCGGGACAGGCACAACTAAACTAGTTTCCGACACCTTC.

The CDR3 region is CATLGQDYEQYF. CDR3 bases: TGTGCCACCTTGGGACAGGACTACGAGCAGTACTTC. The rearrangement uses TRBV7-9 and TRBJ2-7; 8 positions match TRBD1. Losses at the gene ends were 10 bases for V and 3 bases for J; bases not matched to a gene: 5. From germline, CDR1 is SEHNR and CDR2 FQNEAQ (reference sequence). There are 12 residues in the CDR3.

The chain combines TRBV27 with TRBJ2-7; D is possibly TRBD2 (6 bases). This CDR3 region has 15 residues. Trimming shortened V by 2 bases and J by 2 bases, and 13 bases separated the two germline ends. Germline-derived CDR1 and CDR2 are MNHEY and SMNVEV (reference sequence). This chain's CDR3 is CASSLRGSGTYEQYF. The CDR3 nucleotides are TGTGCCAGCAGTTTACGGGGGTCGGGGACCTACGAGCAGTACTTC.

V is TRBV9 and J is TRBJ1-2; TRBD1 matches at 9 bases. V dropped 0 bases and J dropped 3; count of bases not matched to a gene: 6. CDR1 and CDR2 (germline): SGDLS, YYNGEE. The CDR3 is 16 residues long. The CDR3 loop reads CASSVEGQGYYYGYTF. The CDR3 DNA is TGTGCCAGCAGCGTAGAGGGACAGGGTTATTACTATGGCTACACCTTC.

The chain carries TRBV30 and TRBJ1-5; 10 nucleotides line up with TRBD1. Per germline, CDR1 GTSNPN and CDR2 SVGIG (reference sequence). Unmatched junction bases numbered 3, after V lost 5 bases and J lost 2 bases. The CDR3 is 14 residues long. The CDR3 sequence: CAWSGTGGNQPQHF. The DNA of the CDR3 is TGTGCCTGGTCTGGGACAGGGGGCAATCAGCCCCAGCATTTT.

The rearrangement uses TRBV7-9 and TRBJ2-3; TRBD2 is a possible D gene (6 bases). Germline values: CDR1 SEHNR, CDR2 FQNEAQ (reference sequence). V was cut by 1 base and J by 12 bases, with 11 bases left in between. The CDR3 loop spans 12 amino acids. The CDR3 sequence: CASSLEGTPQYF. In DNA form, the CDR3 reads TGTGCCAGCAGCTTAGAGGGGACTCCCCAGTATTTT.

The V gene is TRBV29-1, the J gene TRBJ2-5; no reliable D call. The CDR3 runs to 14 residues. Trimming removed 3 bases from V and 1 base from J, with 12 bases in between. The germline V gene has CDR1 SQVTM and CDR2 ANQGSEA. In DNA, the CDR3 is TGCAGCGTTGAGACTGTTGAATTCCAAGAGACCCAGTACTTC. The encoded protein is CSVETVEFQETQYF.

The chain combines TRBV7-9 with TRBJ2-1; 9 bases are a match to TRBD2. The CDR3 has 15 amino acids. Germline V gene lookup returns CDR1 SEHNR and CDR2 FQNEAQ (reference sequence). The junction had 7 bases not matched to a gene; V was cut back by 5 bases and J by 5 bases. As DNA, the CDR3 is TGTGCCAGCAGCCCGCTCTTAGCGGGAGACAATGAGCAGTTCTTC. Translation gives CASSPLLAGDNEQFF.

The rearrangement joins TRBV9 to TRBJ1-1; unclear D gene. Trimming pared 0 bases from V and 5 bases from J, leaving 11 bases between. The CDR3 covers 14 residues. From germline, CDR1 is SGDLS and CDR2 YYNGEE. As DNA, the CDR3 is TGTGCCAGCAGCGTAGTACCCCTCGGGACTGAAGCTTTCTTT. Translated: CASSVVPLGTEAFF.

This clone has only one observation. The chain links TRBV9 to TRBJ1-5; 8 bases map to TRBD1. With 0 bases clipped from V and 7 bases from J, the junction kept 3 bases outside the gene matches. The germline CDR1 and CDR2 sequences are SGDLS and YYNGEE. This CDR3 has 14 residues. CDR3 sequence reads: CASSVGTGGQPQHF. The DNA of the CDR3 is TGTGCCAGCAGCGTAGGAACAGGGGGGCAGCCCCAGCATTTT.

The J gene is TRBJ2-7, the V gene TRBV5-8; tentatively, D is TRBD2 (6 bases). V lost 0 bases to trimming and J lost 6 bases, with 13 bases between them. Germline values: CDR1 SGHTS, CDR2 YDEGEE. This CDR3 is 14 amino acids long. The CDR3 loop reads CASSLGLEGSEQYF. The DNA for the CDR3 is TGTGCCAGCAGCTTGGGGTTGGAGGGATCCGAGCAGTACTTC.

This sequence joins TRBV7-8 and TRBJ1-2; D gene uncertain. Trimming cost V 3 bases and J 9 bases, with 14 bases left between them. The CDR3 is 13 amino acids. Germline V CDR1 and CDR2: SGHVS, FQNEAQ. This CDR3 reads CASSFVEVRSYTF. The CDR3 DNA follows: TGTGCCAGCAGCTTCGTGGAGGTTAGGAGCTACACCTTC.

This sequence joins TRBV7-9 and TRBJ1-1; D call uncertain. CDR1 and CDR2 from the germline V gene are SEHNR and FQNEAQ (reference sequence). Trimming pared 6 bases from V and 3 bases from J, leaving 17 bases between. The CDR3 contains 15 residues. The CDR3 sequence: CASRVGRARDTEAFF. As DNA, the CDR3 is TGTGCCAGCAGGGTCGGGAGGGCAAGGGACACTGAAGCTTTCTTT.